This TCR beta chain emerged from a study of T cell responses to AZD1222 COVID-19 vaccine. Study-wide results and caveats: Of spike-specific TCRs, nearly half reportedly target regions left unmutated in variants.

V was trimmed by 7 bases and J by 2 bases, leaving 12 bases between them. Germline V lookup: CDR1 MDHEN, CDR2 SYDVKM. The CDR3 covers 14 residues. Clones were sequenced by immunoSEQ multiplex PCR, and TCRdb holds only the in-frame ones, with some missing. Of about 99,000 clones in the sample, about nine tenths were seen once. In regard to this clone: Its cognate antigen is unknown.

The TCR originated in an adult who received the AZD1222 COVID-19 vaccine. The chain uses TRBV28 and TRBJ1-5; unclear D gene. This material consisted of peripheral blood, taken 28 days after the second AZD1222 dose. This chain's CDR3 is CASTLSWRNQPQHF. The CDR3 DNA is TGTGCCAGCACCCTTTCCTGGCGCAATCAGCCCCAGCATTTT.